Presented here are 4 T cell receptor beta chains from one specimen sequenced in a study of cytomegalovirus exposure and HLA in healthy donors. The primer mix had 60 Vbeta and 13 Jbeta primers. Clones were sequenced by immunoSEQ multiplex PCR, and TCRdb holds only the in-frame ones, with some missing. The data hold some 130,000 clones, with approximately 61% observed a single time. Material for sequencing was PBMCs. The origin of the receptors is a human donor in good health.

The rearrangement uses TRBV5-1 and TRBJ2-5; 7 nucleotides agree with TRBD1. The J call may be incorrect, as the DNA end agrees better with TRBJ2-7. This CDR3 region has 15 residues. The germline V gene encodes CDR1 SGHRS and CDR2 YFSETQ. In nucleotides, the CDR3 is TGCGCCAGCAGCTCCTCGGACAGGAGCGCCTACGAGCAGTACTTC. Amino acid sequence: CASSSSDRSAYEQYF.

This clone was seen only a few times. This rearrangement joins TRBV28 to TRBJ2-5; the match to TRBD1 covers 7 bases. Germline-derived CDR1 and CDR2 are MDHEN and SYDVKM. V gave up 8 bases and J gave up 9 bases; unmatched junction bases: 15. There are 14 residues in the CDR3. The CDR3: CASRYRTGPYAQYF. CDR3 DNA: TGTGCCAGCCGCTACAGGACAGGACCGTACGCCCAGTACTTC.

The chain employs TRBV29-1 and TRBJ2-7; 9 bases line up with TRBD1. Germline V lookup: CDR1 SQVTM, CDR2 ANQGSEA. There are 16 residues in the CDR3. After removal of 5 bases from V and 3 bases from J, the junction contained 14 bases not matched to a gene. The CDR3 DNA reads TGCAGCGTTATTGTCTGGATACAGGGGGCAATCTACGAGCAGTACTTC. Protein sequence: CSVIVWIQGAIYEQYF.

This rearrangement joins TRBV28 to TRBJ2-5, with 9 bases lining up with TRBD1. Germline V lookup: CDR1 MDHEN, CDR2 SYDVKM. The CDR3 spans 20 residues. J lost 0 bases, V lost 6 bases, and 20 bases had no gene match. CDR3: CASSYPLVNTGTGYQETQYF. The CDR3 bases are TGTGCCAGCAGCTATCCCCTCGTAAATACCGGGACAGGGTACCAAGAGACCCAGTACTTC.